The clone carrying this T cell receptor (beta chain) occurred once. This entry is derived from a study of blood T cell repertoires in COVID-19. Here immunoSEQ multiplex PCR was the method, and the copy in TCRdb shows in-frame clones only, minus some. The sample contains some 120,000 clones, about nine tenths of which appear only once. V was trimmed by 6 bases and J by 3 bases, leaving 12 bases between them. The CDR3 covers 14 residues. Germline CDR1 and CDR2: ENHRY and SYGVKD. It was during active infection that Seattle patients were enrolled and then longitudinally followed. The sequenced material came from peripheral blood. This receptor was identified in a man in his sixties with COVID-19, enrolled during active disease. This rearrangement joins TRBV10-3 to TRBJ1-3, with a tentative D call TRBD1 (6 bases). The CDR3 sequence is CAISQQQGGNTIYF. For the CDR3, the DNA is TGTGCCATCAGCCAGCAACAGGGTGGAAACACCATATATTTT.